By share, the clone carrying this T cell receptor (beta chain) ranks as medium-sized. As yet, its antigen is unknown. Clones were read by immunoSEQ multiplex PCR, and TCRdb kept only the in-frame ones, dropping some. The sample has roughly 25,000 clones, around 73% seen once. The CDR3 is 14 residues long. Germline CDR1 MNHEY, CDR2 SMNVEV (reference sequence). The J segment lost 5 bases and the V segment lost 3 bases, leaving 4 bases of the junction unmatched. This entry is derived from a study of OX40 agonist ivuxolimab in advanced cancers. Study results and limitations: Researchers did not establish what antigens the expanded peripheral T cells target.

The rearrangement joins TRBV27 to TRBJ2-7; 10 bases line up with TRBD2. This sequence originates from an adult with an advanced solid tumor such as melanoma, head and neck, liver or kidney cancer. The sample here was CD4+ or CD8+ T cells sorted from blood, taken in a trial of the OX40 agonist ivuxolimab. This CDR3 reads CASSLVAGGDEQYF. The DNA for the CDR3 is TGTGCCAGCAGTTTGGTAGCGGGGGGCGACGAGCAGTACTTC.